The 32 T cell receptor beta chains presented below share a single source sample, sequenced in a study of CD8 T cells in Susac syndrome. About 0.5 to 1 ug RNA was reverse transcribed with random hexamers. TCRdb processed the immunoSEQ multiplex PCR reads anew with MiXCR; each CDR3 protein has one entry. The sample includes some 210,000 distinct CDR3 sequences, about 95% of them seen just once. Sequencing used CD4+ T cells from PBMCs. The receptors originated from a human donor with Susac syndrome.

V is TRBV3-1 and J is TRBJ2-1; D is perhaps TRBD2 (6 bases). CDR1 LGHDT and CDR2 YNNKEL come from the germline V gene (reference sequence). The CDR3 consists of 15 residues. V lost 4 bases, J lost 5 bases, and 15 bases lay in between. As DNA, the CDR3 is TGTGCCAGCAGCCGCGGGCGGGGCCTAGACAATGAGCAGTTCTTC. Translating it yields CASSRGRGLDNEQFF.

The chain links TRBV28 to TRBJ2-2; 7 bases fit TRBD2. After removal of 2 bases from V and 5 bases from J, the junction contained 5 bases not matched to a gene. The CDR3 loop spans 15 amino acids. Germline V gene sequence: CDR1 MDHEN, CDR2 SYDVKM. The chain's CDR3 is CASSLDREGTGELFF. CDR3 in DNA: TGTGCCAGCAGTTTAGATAGGGAGGGGACCGGGGAGCTGTTTTTT.

CDR3 residues: CASRDPGGGNQPQHF. CDR3 bases: TGTGCCAGCAGGGATCCAGGGGGAGGCAATCAGCCCCAGCATTTT. The chain links TRBV6-6 to TRBJ1-5; 7 nucleotides agree with TRBD1. V trimming: 6 bases; J trimming: 2 bases; junction bases outside the gene matches: 7. Germline V gene lookup returns CDR1 MNHNY and CDR2 SVGAGI (reference sequence). The CDR3 is 15 residues long.

This chain connects TRBV6-5 to TRBJ1-1, with D possibly being TRBD1 (5 bases). The V and J ends lost 6 bases and 6 bases respectively, with 17 bases between them. CDR1 MNHEY and CDR2 SVGAGI come from the germline V gene. This CDR3 contains 14 residues. Written as DNA, the CDR3 is TGTGCCAGCAGACCATCGCGGAGGGGCGCTGAAGCTTTCTTT. Protein sequence: CASRPSRRGAEAFF.

This clonotype was observed a handful of times. V and J are TRBV12-3 or TRBV12-4 and TRBJ2-7; D possibly matches TRBD1 or TRBD2 (5 bases each). The V end lost 5 bases, the J end lost 2 bases, and 13 bases lay between the germline ends. There are 14 residues in the CDR3. The CDR3: CASSPPGLAYEQYF. The CDR3 nucleotides are TGTGCCAGCAGTCCCCCGGGGCTAGCCTACGAGCAGTACTTC.

V and J are TRBV30 and TRBJ2-1; no firm D call. The CDR3 is 13 residues long. The V and J ends lost 4 bases and 4 bases respectively, with 11 bases between them. CDR1 and CDR2 from the germline V gene are GTSNPN and SVGIG (reference sequence). The CDR3 region is CAWKLGRYNEQFF. CDR3 DNA sequence: TGTGCCTGGAAGTTAGGCAGATACAATGAGCAGTTCTTC.

This chain links TRBV12-5 with TRBJ2-5; 7 bases fit TRBD1. The CDR3 length is 17 residues. Germline V gives CDR1 LGHNT, CDR2 FRNRAP. V lost 2 bases and J lost 4; bases outside the gene matches: 13. CDR3 bases: TGTGCTAGTGGTTTGCCCGTCTTACGGAACAGGGGAGAGACCCAGTACTTC. It specifies CASGLPVLRNRGETQYF.

The genes are TRBV20-1 and TRBJ2-3, with 10 nucleotides matching TRBD2. This CDR3 is built from 16 residues. Germline V gene lookup returns CDR1 DFQATT and CDR2 SNEGSKA (reference sequence). Trimming took 0 bases from V and 2 from J; bases not matched to a gene: 5. The DNA of the CDR3 is TGCAGTGCTAGAGATGGGCTAGCGGGGGACACAGATACGCAGTATTTT. As protein: CSARDGLAGDTDTQYF.

This clonotype occurred once. CDR3 bases: TGTGCCAGCAGTTCCCGGCGGACTAGCTTGGAGACCCAGTACTTC. Translated: CASSSRRTSLETQYF. This chain connects TRBV6-5 to TRBJ2-5, with 8 bases identical to TRBD2. Germline CDR1 and CDR2: MNHEY and SVGAGI. This CDR3 is 15 amino acids long. J lost 5 bases, V lost 4 bases, and 9 bases had no gene match.

This chain connects TRBV18 to TRBJ1-2; a possible D gene is TRBD1 (6 bases). Trimming shortened V by 3 bases and J by 8 bases, and 13 bases separated the two germline ends. In germline, CDR1 is KGHSH, CDR2 LQKENI. The CDR3 spans 13 residues. CDR3: CASSPQRGGGYTF. DNA of the CDR3: TGTGCCAGCTCACCCCAACGGGGGGGCGGCTACACCTTC.

This chain joins TRBV30 and TRBJ1-1; D might be TRBD1 (5 bases). CDR3 size: 13 residues. Deletions cut 1 base from V and 5 bases from J, with 11 bases between. Germline CDR1 GTSNPN, CDR2 SVGIG (reference sequence). Here the CDR3 reads CAWSASRVTEAFF. The CDR3 DNA sequence: TGTGCCTGGAGTGCGAGCAGGGTGACTGAAGCTTTCTTT.

The V gene is TRBV20-1, the J gene TRBJ1-1; D possibly corresponds to TRBD1 (5 bases). The germline V and J ends were trimmed by 7 bases and 4 bases, with 16 bases remaining between them. In germline, CDR1 is DFQATT, CDR2 SNEGSKA (reference sequence). This CDR3 region has 13 residues. The CDR3: CSVSRGVITEAFF. In DNA, the CDR3 is TGCAGTGTCAGCCGAGGGGTCATCACTGAAGCTTTCTTT.

This chain joins TRBV30 and TRBJ1-5, with D uncertain. From germline, CDR1 is GTSNPN and CDR2 SVGIG (reference sequence). Deletions cut 3 bases from V and 7 bases from J, with 13 bases between. The CDR3 has 13 amino acids. The CDR3 protein is CAWRGGDGQPQHF. The CDR3 region has the DNA TGTGCCTGGAGGGGCGGAGACGGACAGCCCCAGCATTTT.

The chain has TRBV29-1 and TRBJ1-1; 7 bases align to TRBD1. The CDR3 sequence is 13 residues long. Germline assignment: CDR1 SQVTM and CDR2 ANQGSEA. With V trimmed by 7 bases and J by 4 bases, 9 bases remained unmatched. The CDR3 sequence: CSGDREWGTEAFF. The CDR3 region has the DNA TGCAGCGGAGACAGGGAGTGGGGCACTGAAGCTTTCTTT.

The rearrangement uses TRBV28 and TRBJ2-5; D is unresolved. Looked up from germline, CDR1 is MDHEN and CDR2 is SYDVKM. Trimming pared 6 bases from V and 5 bases from J, leaving 16 bases between. This CDR3 region has 14 residues. CDR3 coding DNA: TGTGCCAGCAGCAGGTCTCGGTCCTGGGAGACCCAGTACTTC. Protein: CASSRSRSWETQYF.

Only one count was recorded for this clonotype. The rearrangement uses TRBV19 and TRBJ2-1; D perhaps matches TRBD2 (5 bases). Germline CDR1 and CDR2: LNHDA and SQIVND (reference sequence). CDR3 length: 15 residues. The germline V and J ends were trimmed by 7 bases and 7 bases, with 20 bases remaining between them. The CDR3, as DNA: TGTGCCAGTACCGCCCTACTAAGCGGCTTAAATGAGCAGTTCTTC. Translated, it gives CASTALLSGLNEQFF.

The genes are TRBV29-1 and TRBJ2-2; D gene unclear. The V gene's germline CDR1 is SQVTM and CDR2 ANQGSEA. The CDR3 length is 11 residues. Trimming stripped 8 bases from V and 1 base from J, with 5 bases between. The CDR3: CSYRNTGELFF. The CDR3 coding sequence is TGCAGCTACAGGAACACCGGGGAGCTGTTTTTT.

The V gene is TRBV3-1, the J gene TRBJ2-7; D is ambiguous. The CDR3 length is 14 residues. Looked up from germline, CDR1 is LGHDT and CDR2 is YNNKEL (reference sequence). V was shortened by 0 bases and J by 5 bases, with 11 bases between the two germline ends. CDR3 in amino acids: CASSQDSEADEQYF. CDR3 coding DNA: TGTGCCAGCAGCCAAGATTCAGAGGCGGACGAGCAGTACTTC.

The CDR3 spells CASSADPRTDTQYF. The CDR3 DNA reads as TGTGCCAGCAGCGCAGACCCCCGCACAGATACGCAGTATTTT. The rearrangement uses TRBV6-5 and TRBJ2-3; D not certain. The CDR3 contains 14 residues. Trimming stripped 6 bases from V and 1 base from J, with 11 bases between. The V gene's germline CDR1 is MNHEY and CDR2 SVGAGI.

The chain recombines TRBV20-1 with TRBJ1-4; D not certain. Germline V lookup: CDR1 DFQATT, CDR2 SNEGSKA (reference sequence). This CDR3 is built from 14 residues. V gave up 3 bases and J gave up 7 bases, with 15 bases separating them. DNA of the CDR3: TGCAGTGCTAGGGACGCTAATTACGGTGAAAAACTGTTTTTT. Its translation: CSARDANYGEKLFF.

This chain connects TRBV7-3 to TRBJ2-2; D gene unclear. V was pared by 0 bases and J by 2 bases, with 7 bases between. This CDR3 is built from 15 residues. CDR1 and CDR2 from the germline V gene are SGHTA and FQGTGA. The chain's CDR3 is CASSLTADNTGELFF. CDR3 bases: TGTGCCAGCAGCTTAACGGCGGATAACACCGGGGAGCTGTTTTTT. The whole variable domain, remainder taken from reference TRBV7-3 and TRBJ2-2, is GAGVSQTPSNKVTEKGKYVELRCDPISGHTALYWYRQSLGQGPEFLIYFQGTGAADDSGLPNDRFFAVRPEGSVSTLKIQRTERGDSAVYLCASSLTADNTGELFFGEGSRLTVL.

This chain connects TRBV9 to TRBJ2-2; 9 bases agree with TRBD2. V shed 0 bases, J shed 1 base, and the junction held 4 bases outside the gene matches. Germline CDR1 SGDLS, CDR2 YYNGEE. This CDR3 has 17 residues. The CDR3 DNA reads TGTGCCAGCAGCGTAGGAACTAGCGGGTTGAACACCGGGGAGCTGTTTTTT. As protein: CASSVGTSGLNTGELFF.

This clonotype came up once. The chain is built from TRBV9 and TRBJ2-1, with a possible D match to TRBD2 (7 bases). The V and J ends lost 4 bases and 7 bases respectively, with 21 bases between them. The CDR3 extends over 16 amino acids. Per germline, CDR1 SGDLS and CDR2 YYNGEE. The CDR3 sequence: CASSPRLGGGGNEQFF. The CDR3 DNA is TGTGCCAGCAGCCCCCGTCTGGGGGGGGGCGGGAATGAGCAGTTCTTC.

This clonotype was detected only once. The J gene is TRBJ2-6, the V gene TRBV5-4; no clear D. V dropped 2 bases and J dropped 1 base, with 10 bases sitting between them. There are 16 residues in the CDR3. Germline values: CDR1 SGHNT, CDR2 YYREEE (reference sequence). CDR3 nucleotide sequence: TGTGCCAGCAGCTTTTATCGGCTTTCTGGGGCCAACGTCCTGACTTTC. This encodes CASSFYRLSGANVLTF.

The chain combines TRBV20-1 with TRBJ2-7, with a possible D match to TRBD1 (5 bases). V was shortened by 7 bases and J by 5 bases, with 24 bases between the two germline ends. Germline V lookup: CDR1 DFQATT, CDR2 SNEGSKA (reference sequence). The CDR3 spans 15 residues. In DNA, the CDR3 is TGCAGTGGCTTGCCCCTAAAGGGGATTATTGACGAGCAGTACTTC. This sequence encodes CSGLPLKGIIDEQYF.

This clonotype showed up just once. The chain joins TRBV28 to TRBJ2-1; 8 nucleotides match TRBD2. The trim removed 1 base at V and 6 bases at J, leaving 5 bases unmatched. CDR1 is MDHEN, CDR2 SYDVKM, per germline. The CDR3 covers 15 residues. CDR3 in DNA: TGTGCCAGCAGTTTATTTAGCGGGGAGGTCAATGAGCAGTTCTTC. This gives the protein CASSLFSGEVNEQFF.

The chain employs TRBV20-1 and TRBJ2-3; 10 bases match TRBD2. V gave up 3 bases and J gave up 2 bases; unmatched junction bases: 2. Looked up from germline, CDR1 is DFQATT and CDR2 is SNEGSKA (reference sequence). The CDR3 has 14 residues. Here the CDR3 reads CSASSGGATDTQYF. In DNA form, the CDR3 reads TGCAGTGCTAGCAGCGGGGGGGCCACAGATACGCAGTATTTT.

This chain joins TRBV4-2 and TRBJ1-6; 9 nucleotides align to TRBD1. This CDR3 region has 15 residues. Germline V gives CDR1 LGHNA, CDR2 YNFKEQ. The V segment lost 4 bases and the J segment 5 bases; nucleotides outside the gene matches: 3. The CDR3 loop is CASSRGDRDNSPLHF. The CDR3 coding sequence is TGTGCCAGCAGCCGAGGGGACAGGGATAATTCACCCCTCCACTTT.

The chain employs TRBV7-6 and TRBJ1-1; TRBD1 aligns across 8 bases. Germline V gene data show CDR1 as SGHVS and CDR2 as FNYEAQ. V lost 4 bases to trimming and J lost 4 bases; unmatched junction nucleotides: 8. CDR3 size: 15 residues. The CDR3 reads CASSSSTGVRTEAFF. CDR3 DNA sequence: TGTGCCAGCAGCTCGTCGACAGGGGTGCGCACTGAAGCTTTCTTT.

The rearrangement links TRBV6-5 to TRBJ1-2; 7 nucleotides align to TRBD1. The CDR3 is 14 amino acids. CDR1 is MNHEY, CDR2 SVGAGI, per germline. With 2 bases clipped from V and 8 bases from J, the junction kept 8 bases outside the gene matches. In nucleotides, the CDR3 is TGTGCCAGCAGTTACGACAGGGAAGGAGGCGGCTACACCTTC. This sequence encodes CASSYDREGGGYTF.

This chain links TRBV7-6 with TRBJ1-5, with TRBD1 identical over 9 bases. The trim removed 5 bases at V and 7 bases at J, leaving 9 bases unmatched. Germline assignment: CDR1 SGHVS and CDR2 FNYEAQ. The CDR3 sequence is 15 residues long. CDR3: CASSRTGDHFQPQHF. In DNA form, the CDR3 reads TGTGCCAGCAGCCGGACAGGGGATCATTTCCAGCCCCAGCATTTT.

The chain is built from TRBV25-1 and TRBJ1-2; D gene unclear. Per the germline V gene, CDR1 is MGHDK and CDR2 is SYGVNS. The CDR3 length is 13 residues. Trimming pared 2 bases from V and 7 bases from J, leaving 11 bases between. For the CDR3, the DNA is TGTGCCAGCAGTGAAGTCCATCAGGCTGGCTACACCTTC. Translation gives CASSEVHQAGYTF.